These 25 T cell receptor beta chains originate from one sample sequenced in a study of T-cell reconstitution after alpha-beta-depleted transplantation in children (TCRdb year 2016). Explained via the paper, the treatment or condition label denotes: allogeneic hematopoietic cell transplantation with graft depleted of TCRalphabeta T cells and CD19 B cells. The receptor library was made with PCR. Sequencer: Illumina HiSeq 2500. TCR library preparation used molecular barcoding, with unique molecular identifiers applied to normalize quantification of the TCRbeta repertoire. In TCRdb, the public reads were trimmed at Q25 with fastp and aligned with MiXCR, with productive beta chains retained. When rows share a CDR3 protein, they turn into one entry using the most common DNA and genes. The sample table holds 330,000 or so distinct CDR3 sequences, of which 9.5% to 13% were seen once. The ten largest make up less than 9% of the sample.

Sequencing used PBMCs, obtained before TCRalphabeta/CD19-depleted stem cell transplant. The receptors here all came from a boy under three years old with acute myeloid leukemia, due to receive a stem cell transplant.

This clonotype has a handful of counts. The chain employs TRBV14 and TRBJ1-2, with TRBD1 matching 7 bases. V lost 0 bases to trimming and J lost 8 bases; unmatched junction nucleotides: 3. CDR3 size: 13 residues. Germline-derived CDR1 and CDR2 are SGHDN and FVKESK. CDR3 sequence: CASSQDRGLGYTF. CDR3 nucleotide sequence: TGTGCCAGCAGCCAAGATAGGGGGCTGGGCTACACCTTC.

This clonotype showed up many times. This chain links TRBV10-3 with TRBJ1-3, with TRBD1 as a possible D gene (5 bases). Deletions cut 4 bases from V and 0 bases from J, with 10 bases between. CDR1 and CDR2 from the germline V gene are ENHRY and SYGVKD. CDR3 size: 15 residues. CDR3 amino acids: CAISAGDSSGNTIYF. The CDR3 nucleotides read TGTGCCATCAGTGCGGGGGATAGCTCTGGAAACACCATATATTTT.

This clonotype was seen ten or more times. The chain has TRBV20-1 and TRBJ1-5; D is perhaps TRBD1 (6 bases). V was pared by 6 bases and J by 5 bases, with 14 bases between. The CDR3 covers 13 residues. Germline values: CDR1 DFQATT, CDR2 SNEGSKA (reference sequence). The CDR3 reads CSASDRRDQPQHF. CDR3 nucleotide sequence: TGCAGTGCATCCGACAGGAGAGATCAGCCCCAGCATTTT.

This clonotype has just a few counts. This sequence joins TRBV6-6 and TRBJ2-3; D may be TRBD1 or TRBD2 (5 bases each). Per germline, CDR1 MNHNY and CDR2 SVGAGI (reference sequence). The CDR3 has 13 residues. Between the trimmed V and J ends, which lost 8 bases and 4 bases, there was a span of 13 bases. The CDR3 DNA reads TGTGCCAGCGGAATCGGGGCCCCAGATACGCAGTATTTT. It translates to CASGIGAPDTQYF.

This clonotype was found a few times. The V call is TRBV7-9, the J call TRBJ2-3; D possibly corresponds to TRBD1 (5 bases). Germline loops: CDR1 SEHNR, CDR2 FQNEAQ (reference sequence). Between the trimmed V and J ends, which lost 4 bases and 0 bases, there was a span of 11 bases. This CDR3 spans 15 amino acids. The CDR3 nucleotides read TGTGCCAGCAGCTGGCAAGGGGCAAGCACAGATACGCAGTATTTT. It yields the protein CASSWQGASTDTQYF.

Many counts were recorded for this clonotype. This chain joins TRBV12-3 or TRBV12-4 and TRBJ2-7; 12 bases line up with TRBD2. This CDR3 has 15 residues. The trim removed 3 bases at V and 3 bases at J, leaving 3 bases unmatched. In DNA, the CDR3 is TGTGCCAGCAGTTTTGCTAGCGGGGGGGGCTACGAGCAGTACTTC. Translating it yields CASSFASGGGYEQYF.

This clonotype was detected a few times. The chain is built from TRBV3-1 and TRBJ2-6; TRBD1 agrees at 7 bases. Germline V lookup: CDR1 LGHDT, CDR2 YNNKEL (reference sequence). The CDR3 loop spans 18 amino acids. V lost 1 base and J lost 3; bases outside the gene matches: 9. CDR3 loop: CASSQGPLQGSGANVLTF. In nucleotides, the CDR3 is TGTGCCAGCAGCCAAGGGCCTTTACAGGGGAGTGGGGCCAACGTCCTGACTTTC.

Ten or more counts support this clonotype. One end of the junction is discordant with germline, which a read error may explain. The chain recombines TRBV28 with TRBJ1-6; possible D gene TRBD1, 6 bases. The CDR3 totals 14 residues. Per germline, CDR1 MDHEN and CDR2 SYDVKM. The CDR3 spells CASRSQGMSSRLHF. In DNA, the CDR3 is TGTGCCAGCAGGTCCCAGGGGATGTCATCACGCCTCCACTTT.

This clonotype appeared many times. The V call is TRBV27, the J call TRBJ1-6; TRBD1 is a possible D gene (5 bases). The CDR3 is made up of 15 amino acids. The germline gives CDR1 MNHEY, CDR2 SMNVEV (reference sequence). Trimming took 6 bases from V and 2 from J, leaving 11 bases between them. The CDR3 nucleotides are TGTGCCAGCAGCAACCGGGGCACCTATAATTCACCCCTCCACTTT. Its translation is CASSNRGTYNSPLHF.

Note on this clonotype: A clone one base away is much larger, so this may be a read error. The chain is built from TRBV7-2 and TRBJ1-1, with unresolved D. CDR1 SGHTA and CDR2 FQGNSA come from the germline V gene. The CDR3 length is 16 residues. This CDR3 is CASSLAPLGVTTQAFF. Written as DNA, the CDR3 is TGTGCCAGCAGCTTAGCGCCGCTTGGGGTGACCACTCAAGCTTTCTTT.

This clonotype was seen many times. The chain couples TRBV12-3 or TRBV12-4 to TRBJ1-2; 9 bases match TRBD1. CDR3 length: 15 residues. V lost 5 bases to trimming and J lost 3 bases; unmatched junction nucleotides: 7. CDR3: CASSIQGAGDYGYTF. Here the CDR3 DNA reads TGTGCCAGCAGTATACAGGGGGCAGGGGACTATGGCTACACCTTC.

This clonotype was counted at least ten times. The DNA of the CDR3 is TGTGCCAGCAGTCTTACGGACGGTGGCCCTAATCAGCCCCAGCATTTT. Its translation: CASSLTDGGPNQPQHF. The chain has TRBV12-3 or TRBV12-4 and TRBJ1-5; D is undetermined. V was pared by 5 bases and J by 4 bases, with 18 bases between. The CDR3 contains 16 residues.

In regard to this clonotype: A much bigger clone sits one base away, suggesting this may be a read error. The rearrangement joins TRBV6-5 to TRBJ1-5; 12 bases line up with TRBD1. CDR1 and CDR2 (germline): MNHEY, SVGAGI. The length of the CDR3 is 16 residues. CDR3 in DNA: TGTGCCATCAGTTACCTGGGACAGGGGGCTGATCAGCCCCAGCATTTT. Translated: CAISYLGQGADQPQHF.

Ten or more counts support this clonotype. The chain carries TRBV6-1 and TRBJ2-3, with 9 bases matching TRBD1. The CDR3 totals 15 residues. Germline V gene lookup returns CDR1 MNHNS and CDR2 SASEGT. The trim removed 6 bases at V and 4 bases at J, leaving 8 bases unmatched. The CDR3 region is CASRLPGQGADTQYF. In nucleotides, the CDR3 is TGTGCCAGCAGGCTCCCGGGACAGGGCGCAGATACGCAGTATTTT.

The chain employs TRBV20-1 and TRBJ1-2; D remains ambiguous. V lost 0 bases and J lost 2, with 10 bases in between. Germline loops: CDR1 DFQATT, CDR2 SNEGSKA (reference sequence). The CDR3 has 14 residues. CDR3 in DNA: TGCAGTGCTAGAGATCAACACCTAAACTATGGCTACACCTTC. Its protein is CSARDQHLNYGYTF.

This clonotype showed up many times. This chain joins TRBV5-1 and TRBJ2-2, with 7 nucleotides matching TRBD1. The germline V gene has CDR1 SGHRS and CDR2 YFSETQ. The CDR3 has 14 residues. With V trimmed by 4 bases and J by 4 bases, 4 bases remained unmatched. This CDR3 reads CASSRGQLTGELFF. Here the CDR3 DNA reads TGCGCCAGCAGCAGGGGACAGCTCACCGGGGAGCTGTTTTTT. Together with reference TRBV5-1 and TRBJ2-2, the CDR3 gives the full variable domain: KAGVTQTPRYLIKTRGQQVTLSCSPISGHRSVSWYQQTPGQGLQFLFEYFSETQRNKGNFPGRFSGRQFSNSRSEMNVSTLELGDSALYLCASSRGQLTGELFFGEGSRLTVL.

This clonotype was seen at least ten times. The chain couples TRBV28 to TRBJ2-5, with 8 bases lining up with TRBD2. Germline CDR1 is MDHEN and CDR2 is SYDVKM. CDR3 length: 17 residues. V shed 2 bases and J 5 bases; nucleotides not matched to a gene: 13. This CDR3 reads CASSLPPAGDREETQYF. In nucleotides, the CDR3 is TGTGCCAGCAGTTTACCCCCAGCGGGAGATAGGGAGGAGACCCAGTACTTC.

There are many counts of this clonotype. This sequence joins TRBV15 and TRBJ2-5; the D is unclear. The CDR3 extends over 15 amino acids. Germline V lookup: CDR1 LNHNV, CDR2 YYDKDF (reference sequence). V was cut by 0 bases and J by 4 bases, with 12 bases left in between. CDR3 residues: CATSREHRIRETQYF. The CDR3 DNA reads TGTGCCACCAGCAGAGAACACCGGATACGAGAGACCCAGTACTTC.

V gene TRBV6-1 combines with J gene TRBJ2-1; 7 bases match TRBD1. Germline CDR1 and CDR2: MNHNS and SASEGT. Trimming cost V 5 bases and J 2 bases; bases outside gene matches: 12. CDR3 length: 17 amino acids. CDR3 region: CASSLSPRTGPYNEQFF. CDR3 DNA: TGTGCCAGCAGTCTAAGCCCGAGGACAGGTCCCTACAATGAGCAGTTCTTC.

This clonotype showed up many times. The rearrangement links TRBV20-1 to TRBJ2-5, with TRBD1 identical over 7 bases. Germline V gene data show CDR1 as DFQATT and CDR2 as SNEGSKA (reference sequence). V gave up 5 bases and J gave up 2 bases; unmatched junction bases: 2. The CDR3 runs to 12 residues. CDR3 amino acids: CSAVQGQETQYF. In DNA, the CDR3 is TGCAGTGCTGTACAGGGGCAAGAGACCCAGTACTTC.

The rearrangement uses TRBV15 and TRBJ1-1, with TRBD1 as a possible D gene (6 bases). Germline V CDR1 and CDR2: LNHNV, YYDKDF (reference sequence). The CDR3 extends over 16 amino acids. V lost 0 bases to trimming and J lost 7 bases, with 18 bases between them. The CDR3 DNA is TGTGCCACCAGCAGAGATCTGGGGGGCTCCGTTCGTGAAGCTTTCTTT. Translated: CATSRDLGGSVREAFF.

CDR3 in DNA: TGTGCCAGCTCACCGAATTTCAGGGGGCCCACAGATACGCAGTATTTT. Encoded protein: CASSPNFRGPTDTQYF. The genes are TRBV18 and TRBJ2-3; 8 nucleotides line up with TRBD1. V was clipped by 3 bases and J by 2 bases; unmatched bases: 7. The length of the CDR3 is 16 residues. CDR1 and CDR2 (germline): KGHSH, LQKENI.

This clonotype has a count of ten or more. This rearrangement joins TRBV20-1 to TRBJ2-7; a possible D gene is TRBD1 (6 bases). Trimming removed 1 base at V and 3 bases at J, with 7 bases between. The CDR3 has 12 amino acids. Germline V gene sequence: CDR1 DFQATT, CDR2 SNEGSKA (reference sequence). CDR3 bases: TGCAGTGCTAGAGGCAGGGGCTACGAGCAGTACTTC. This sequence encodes CSARGRGYEQYF.

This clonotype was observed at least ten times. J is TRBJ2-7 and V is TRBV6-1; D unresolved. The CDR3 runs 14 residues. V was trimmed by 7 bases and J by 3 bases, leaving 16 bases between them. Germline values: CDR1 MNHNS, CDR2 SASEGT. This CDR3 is CASTQMGIGYEQYF. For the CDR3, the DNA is TGTGCCAGCACCCAGATGGGGATCGGCTACGAGCAGTACTTC.

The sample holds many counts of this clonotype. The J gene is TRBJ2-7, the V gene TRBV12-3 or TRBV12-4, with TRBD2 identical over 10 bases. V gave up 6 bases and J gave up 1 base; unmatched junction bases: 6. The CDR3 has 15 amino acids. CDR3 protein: CASSSGGGGSYEQYF. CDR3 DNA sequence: TGTGCCAGCAGCAGCGGGGGGGGAGGTTCCTACGAGCAGTACTTC.